This T cell receptor (beta chain) originates from a study of cytomegalovirus exposure and HLA in healthy donors. The PCR used 60 Vbeta and 13 Jbeta primers. Repertoires were generated with immunoSEQ multiplex PCR, while TCRdb's copy carries only in-frame clones and drops some. The sample comprises some 120,000 clones, over 65% of which are singletons, and around 1.2% rests with the top ten. Study-wide findings and caveats: Fewer N-insertions than the roughly 630-donor mean were reportedly shown by an Asian-associated ancestry cluster in a later analysis. Later, TCR association rates were found to vary by HLA locus, highest for DRB1 and lowest for HLA-C.

There are 12 residues in the CDR3. The germline V and J ends were trimmed by 3 bases and 4 bases, with 5 bases remaining between them. Germline V gives CDR1 SGHAT, CDR2 FQNNGV. As regards this clone: The target antigen is unknown.

The sequenced sample consisted of PBMCs. This rearrangement joins TRBV11-2 to TRBJ2-3, with D hard to call. This sequence was found in a man aged 45-60 years in good health and CMV-seronegative. The CDR3 sequence is CASSFSADTQYF. As DNA, the CDR3 is TGTGCCAGCAGCTTTTCGGCAGATACGCAGTATTTT. Supplemented by reference TRBV11-2 and TRBJ2-3, the full variable domain reads EAGVAQSPRYKIIEKRQSVAFWCNPISGHATLYWYQQILGQGPKLLIQFQNNGVVDDSQLPKDRFSAERLKGVDSTLKIQPAKLEDSAVYLCASSFSADTQYFGPGTRLTVL.